The rows below give T cell receptor beta chains drawn from one sample of a study of cytomegalovirus exposure and HLA in healthy donors. Measured with immunoSEQ multiplex PCR; TCRdb has only the in-frame clones, and not every one. The sample lists roughly 170,000 clones; about 83% were seen once. Sequenced material: PBMCs. These receptors were taken from a girl aged 5-17 years in good health and CMV-seropositive. The CDR3 runs from the conserved cysteine through the conserved F or W. The D gene is left open where the match is weak. Clone sizes are given selectively: once, few, many, or a class where the clone is expanded.

J: TRBJ2-3
size: -
D: -
V: TRBV5-1
DNA: TGCGCCAGCAGCTCGGACTGGTCCACAGATACGCAGTATTTT
CDR3: CASSSDWSTDTQYF

J: TRBJ2-7
size: few
D: TRBD1
V: TRBV7-7
DNA: TGTGCTAGCAGCCCCCGGACAGGGACCGAGCAGTACTTC
CDR3: CASSPRTGTEQYF

J: TRBJ2-2
size: once
D: -
V: TRBV30
DNA: TGTGCCTTCGGACGCCCGGGGGTGGGGGAGCTGTTTTTT
CDR3: CAFGRPGVGELFF

J: TRBJ1-2
size: -
D: -
V: TRBV5-6
DNA: TGTGCCAGCAGCCTTGGGGCAGACTATGGCTACACCTTC
CDR3: CASSLGADYGYTF

J: TRBJ2-3
size: -
D: TRBD2
V: TRBV7-9
DNA: TGTGCCAGCAGCCTAGGGGCTAGCGGGGCCCGCACAGATACGCAGTATTTT
CDR3: CASSLGASGARTDTQYF

J: TRBJ2-1
size: -
D: -
V: TRBV15
DNA: TGTGCCACCAGCAGAGAGGGCGATGAGCAGTTCTTC
CDR3: CATSREGDEQFF

J: TRBJ2-3
size: -
D: -
V: TRBV30
DNA: TGTGCCTGGAGACAGGGCAGCACAGATACGCAGTATTTT
CDR3: CAWRQGSTDTQYF

J: TRBJ2-7
size: -
D: -
V: TRBV13
DNA: TGTGCCAGCAGCTCCCGGGACACTGAGCAGTACTTC
CDR3: CASSSRDTEQYF

J: TRBJ2-3
size: -
D: -
V: TRBV12-5
DNA: TGTGCTAGTGGGAATCAGGCGCAGTATTTT
CDR3: CASGNQAQYF

J: TRBJ2-1
size: -
D: TRBD2
V: TRBV9
DNA: TGTGCCAGCAGCGCTAGCGGGGGGGCCGATAATGAGCAGTTCTTC
CDR3: CASSASGGADNEQFF

J: TRBJ2-1
size: -
D: -
V: TRBV6-1
DNA: TGTGCCAGCAGTGAAACGGGGGGCGGGAATGAGCAGTTCTTC
CDR3: CASSETGGGNEQFF

J: TRBJ2-2
size: -
D: TRBD2
V: TRBV5-4
DNA: TGTGCCAGCAGCGTCGCCGGGGGGGTCGCGAACACCGGGGAGCTGTTTTTT
CDR3: CASSVAGGVANTGELFF

J: TRBJ2-1
size: once
D: -
V: TRBV19
DNA: TGTGCCAGTAACGCCCATTGGGGGCGGAATGAGCAGTTCTTC
CDR3: CASNAHWGRNEQFF

J: TRBJ2-7
size: -
D: -
V: TRBV14
DNA: TGTGCCAGCAGCCACCAGGGAACCTACGAGCAGTACTTC
CDR3: CASSHQGTYEQYF

J: TRBJ2-3
size: -
D: TRBD2
V: TRBV5-1
DNA: TGCGCCAGCAGCGCGGGGACTAGGGAGGCTACGCAGTATTTT
CDR3: CASSAGTREATQYF

J: TRBJ2-3
size: -
D: TRBD2
V: TRBV4-2
DNA: TGTGCCAGCAGCCGGAACGGGGGGGATGTAAATACGCAGTATTTT
CDR3: CASSRNGGDVNTQYF

J: TRBJ2-7
size: once
D: -
V: TRBV19
DNA: TGTGCCAGTAGTATAGGGGACTCCGAAACTTGGAACGAGCAGTACTTC
CDR3: CASSIGDSETWNEQYF

J: TRBJ2-2
size: -
D: -
V: TRBV19
DNA: TGTGCCAGTGGGGGAGGGGGACTCGGCGGGGAGCTGTTTTTT
CDR3: CASGGGGLGGELFF

J: TRBJ2-1
size: -
D: TRBD2
V: TRBV9
DNA: TGTGCCAGCAGCGTAGGGGGGGGTAATGAGCAGTTCTTC
CDR3: CASSVGGGNEQFF

J: TRBJ2-7
size: -
D: -
V: TRBV5-4
DNA: TGTGCCAGCAGCTTTGGAGGGCGCGGGTCCGAGCAGTACTTC
CDR3: CASSFGGRGSEQYF

J: TRBJ1-1
size: -
D: TRBD1
V: TRBV4-1
DNA: TGCGCCAGCAGCCAAGATACAGGGGTAACTGAAGCTTTCTTT
CDR3: CASSQDTGVTEAFF

J: TRBJ1-2
size: -
D: -
V: TRBV5-6
DNA: TGTGCCAGCAGCTTGGCACCCAGGGGAGTCGACTATGGCCACACCTTC
CDR3: CASSLAPRGVDYGHTF

J: TRBJ2-7
size: once
D: TRBD2
V: TRBV27
DNA: TGTGCCAGCACTCCTAGCGGGGGGGCCAGTTACGAGCAGTACTTC
CDR3: CASTPSGGASYEQYF

J: TRBJ2-2
size: -
D: -
V: TRBV7-5
DNA: TGTGCCAATCAGTTATACACCGGGGAGCTGTTTTTT
CDR3: CANQLYTGELFF

J: TRBJ1-2
size: -
D: -
V: TRBV11-2
DNA: TGTGCCAGCAGCCCAGACTATGGCTACACCTTC
CDR3: CASSPDYGYTF

J: TRBJ2-5
size: -
D: -
V: TRBV7-2
DNA: TGTGCCAGCAGCGTATGGAGATTCAAGGAGACCCAGTACTTC
CDR3: CASSVWRFKETQYF

J: TRBJ1-2
size: -
D: TRBD1
V: TRBV30
DNA: TGTGCCTGGAGTGTGCTAGCCGGGACAGCGATCTGCACCTTC
CDR3: CAWSVLAGTAICTF

J: TRBJ1-2
size: -
D: -
V: TRBV6-6
DNA: TGTGCCAGCATCCCGTCAGAGGGTACAAACTATGGCTACACCTTC
CDR3: CASIPSEGTNYGYTF

J: TRBJ2-7
size: -
D: TRBD2
V: TRBV5-1
DNA: TGCGCCAGCAGCCTACTCAGCGGGGGGGTTTACGAGCAGTACTTC
CDR3: CASSLLSGGVYEQYF

J: TRBJ1-1
size: few
D: TRBD1
V: TRBV5-4
DNA: TGTGCCAGCAGGTACCACCCGGGACAGAAAGCTTTCTTT
CDR3: CASRYHPGQKAFF

J: TRBJ1-6
size: once
D: -
V: TRBV6-5
DNA: TGTGCCAGCAGCCAAGGGACTGTGAAATCACCCCTCCACTTT
CDR3: CASSQGTVKSPLHF

J: TRBJ2-7
size: -
D: -
V: TRBV6-1
DNA: TGTGCCAGCAGTCACAGGGTCCACGAGCAGTACTTC
CDR3: CASSHRVHEQYF

J: TRBJ1-2
size: -
D: -
V: TRBV6-5
DNA: TGTGCCAGCAGGACAGGCTATGGCTACACCTTC
CDR3: CASRTGYGYTF

J: TRBJ1-4
size: -
D: -
V: TRBV4-1
DNA: TGCGCCAGCAGCCAAGCAGGGGCCGATAATGAAAAACTGTTTTTT
CDR3: CASSQAGADNEKLFF

J: TRBJ1-2
size: once
D: TRBD1
V: TRBV6-5
DNA: TGTGCCAGCAGTCGGGGACAGGGGTCGAAAAGTGGCTACACCTTC
CDR3: CASSRGQGSKSGYTF

J: TRBJ2-1
size: -
D: TRBD1
V: TRBV6-6
DNA: TGTGCCAGCAGTTCGACAGGGGGCGGGGATGAGCAGTTCTTC
CDR3: CASSSTGGGDEQFF

J: TRBJ2-1
size: -
D: TRBD2
V: TRBV29-1
DNA: TGCAGCGTTGAAGACGTTGGACTAGCGGGGGTTGAGCAGTTCTTC
CDR3: CSVEDVGLAGVEQFF

J: TRBJ1-6
size: -
D: TRBD1
V: TRBV11-3
DNA: TGTGCCAGCAGCCCCGGGACAGGCGGCTCCTTGGGGGATTCACCCCTCCACTTT
CDR3: CASSPGTGGSLGDSPLHF

J: TRBJ2-7
size: -
D: TRBD2
V: TRBV5-4
DNA: TGTGCCAGCAGCTTGACCACTAGCGGGGCGGCCGAGCAGTACTTC
CDR3: CASSLTTSGAAEQYF

J: TRBJ2-5
size: -
D: -
V: TRBV27
DNA: TGTGCCAGCAGTTCCGCGACTGCTCAAGAGACCCAGTACTTC
CDR3: CASSSATAQETQYF

J: TRBJ2-5
size: few
D: -
V: TRBV6-5
DNA: TGTGCCAGCAGTTACAGCGACCAAGAGACCCAGTACTTC
CDR3: CASSYSDQETQYF

J: TRBJ1-3
size: -
D: -
V: TRBV4-1
DNA: TGCGCCAGCAGCCAAGGAGGGCTTGGAAACACCATATATTTT
CDR3: CASSQGGLGNTIYF

J: TRBJ1-5
size: -
D: TRBD1
V: TRBV5-1
DNA: TGCGCCAGCAGCACAGGGGGCAGGGATCAGCCCCAGCATTTT
CDR3: CASSTGGRDQPQHF

J: TRBJ1-5
size: -
D: TRBD1
V: TRBV6-6
DNA: TGTGCCACTCGGGACAGGGATCAGCCCCAGCATTTT
CDR3: CATRDRDQPQHF

J: TRBJ1-1
size: few
D: -
V: TRBV29-1
DNA: TGCAGCTGTAGCAGGGGTGCAGACACTGAAGCTTTCTTT
CDR3: CSCSRGADTEAFF

J: TRBJ2-2
size: -
D: TRBD2
V: TRBV4-2
DNA: TGTGCCAGCAGCCAACCAAAACAAGAGACTAGCGGGGGGCTAAACACCGGGGAGCTGTTTTTT
CDR3: CASSQPKQETSGGLNTGELFF

J: TRBJ2-7
size: -
D: TRBD1
V: TRBV5-1
DNA: TGCGCCAGCAGCTTGGGACAGGGGGTCGGCGAGCAGTACTTC
CDR3: CASSLGQGVGEQYF

J: TRBJ2-5
size: -
D: -
V: TRBV30
DNA: TGTGCCTGGAGCGGGTGGGAGACCCAGTACTTC
CDR3: CAWSGWETQYF

J: TRBJ2-7
size: -
D: TRBD2
V: TRBV2
DNA: TGTGCCAGCAGTCCGGGACTAGCGGGGGGCTACGAGCAGTACTTC
CDR3: CASSPGLAGGYEQYF

J: TRBJ1-5
size: -
D: -
V: TRBV18
DNA: TGTGCCAGCTCACCAAGGGCCGTTAAGGGGCAGCCCCAGCATTTT
CDR3: CASSPRAVKGQPQHF

J: TRBJ2-7
size: -
D: TRBD1
V: TRBV6-6
DNA: TGTGCCAGCAGTTACTCGGACAGGGGATGGTACGAGCAGTACTTC
CDR3: CASSYSDRGWYEQYF

J: TRBJ1-4
size: -
D: -
V: TRBV7-3
DNA: TGTGCCAGCGATAGACAGGATTGGGGCCCAGCTAATGAAAAACTGTTTTTT
CDR3: CASDRQDWGPANEKLFF

J: TRBJ1-1
size: -
D: TRBD1
V: TRBV11-3
DNA: TGTGCCAGCAGCCCAGGGACAGGGACGGGAGGCACTGAAGCTTTCTTT
CDR3: CASSPGTGTGGTEAFF

J: TRBJ2-7
size: -
D: -
V: TRBV27
DNA: TGTGCCAGTCTAGCCTACGAGCAGTACTTC
CDR3: CASLAYEQYF

J: TRBJ1-6
size: once
D: TRBD1
V: TRBV5-4
DNA: TGTGCCAGCAGCTTGGGACAGGGGATTTATTCACCCCTCCACTTT
CDR3: CASSLGQGIYSPLHF

J: TRBJ1-2
size: -
D: TRBD1
V: TRBV6-6
DNA: TGTGCCAGCTCGGGGACAGGGGACTATGGCTACACCTTC
CDR3: CASSGTGDYGYTF

J: TRBJ1-4
size: -
D: -
V: TRBV4-1
DNA: TGCGCCAGCAGCCTAGGTTTGGGAGCAACTAATGAAAAACTGTTTTTT
CDR3: CASSLGLGATNEKLFF